A selection of T cell receptor beta chains follows, all from one sample in a study of identical twins. TCRdb called the 5' RACE reads again in MiXCR, with one record for every CDR3 protein. Of more than 1.5 million distinct CDR3 sequences listed, less than 35% are singletons. Sequenced: cord blood. These receptors all stem from a newborn girl in good health. Each CDR3 is given with its conserved first and last residue. D genes are given only for firm matches. Clone size is given for some rows only: seen once, a few or many times, or a class if the clone is expanded.

few	TRBV30	TRBJ2-1	NA	CAWSGAGPSYNEQFF	TGTGCCTGGAGTGGGGCAGGACCCTCCTACAATGAGCAGTTCTTC
few	TRBV27	TRBJ2-1	TRBD1	CASSFRDRGPLIYNEQFF	TGTGCCAGCAGTTTTAGGGACAGGGGGCCTCTGATCTACAATGAGCAGTTCTTC
NA	TRBV3-1	TRBJ2-1	TRBD2	CASSPGLAIEQFF	TGTGCCAGCAGCCCAGGACTAGCCATTGAGCAGTTCTTC
many	TRBV4-2	TRBJ2-7	TRBD2	CASSYVGLASDEQYF	TGTGCCAGCAGCTATGTAGGACTAGCGTCCGACGAGCAGTACTTC
NA	TRBV10-3	TRBJ2-7	NA	CAISESNRAYEQYF	TGTGCCATCAGTGAGTCGAACAGGGCCTACGAGCAGTACTTC
few	TRBV30	TRBJ1-2	NA	CAWSTQGNYGYTF	TGTGCCTGGAGTACCCAGGGGAACTATGGCTACACCTTC
NA	TRBV3-1	TRBJ2-2	NA	CASSPQVNTGELFF	TGTGCCAGCAGCCCTCAGGTCAACACCGGGGAGCTGTTTTTT
NA	TRBV20-1	TRBJ2-2	NA	CSARVEGANTGELFF	TGCAGTGCTAGAGTTGAGGGGGCGAACACCGGGGAGCTGTTTTTT
few	TRBV28	TRBJ2-3	NA	CASRDSTFPDTQYF	TGTGCCAGCCGGGACTCGACGTTCCCAGATACGCAGTATTTT
few	TRBV7-2	TRBJ2-1	TRBD2	CASSPTSGGEINEQFF	TGTGCCAGCAGCCCGACTAGCGGGGGGGAAATCAATGAGCAGTTCTTC
NA	TRBV10-1	TRBJ2-2	NA	CASAETIGGRLNTGELFF	TGCGCCAGCGCCGAAACGATCGGGGGCCGCCTCAACACCGGGGAGCTGTTTTTT
NA	TRBV7-9	TRBJ1-5	TRBD1	CASSFVRGQEDQPQHF	TGTGCCAGCAGCTTCGTTCGTGGACAGGAGGATCAGCCCCAGCATTTT
NA	TRBV20-1	TRBJ1-4	NA	CSALTNEKLFF	TGCAGTGCTCTAACTAATGAAAAACTGTTTTTT
few	TRBV6-5	TRBJ2-3	NA	CASSYEGGDSSSTDTQYF	TGTGCCAGCAGTTATGAAGGGGGAGACAGCTCTAGCACAGATACGCAGTATTTT
NA	TRBV24-1	TRBJ2-1	NA	CATSDPPTGTNEQFF	TGTGCCACCAGTGATCCGCCGACAGGAACCAATGAGCAGTTCTTC
NA	TRBV7-9	TRBJ2-5	NA	CASSPHRAGWETQYF	TGTGCCAGCAGCCCCCATAGGGCAGGCTGGGAGACCCAGTACTTC
many	TRBV24-1	TRBJ2-3	NA	CATSVADTQYF	TGTGCCACCAGTGTAGCAGATACGCAGTATTTT
many	TRBV6-6	TRBJ1-2	NA	CASSTRQIYTF	TGTGCCAGCAGTACCCGACAAATCTACACCTTC
once	TRBV15	TRBJ2-3	NA	CATSRGLASPTDTQYF	TGTGCCACCAGCAGAGGGCTAGCGAGTCCAACAGATACGCAGTATTTT